This T cell receptor beta chain was sequenced for a study of CD8+ T cells in alopecia areata. Overall study findings and caveats: Persistence of many expanded lesional clones was seen in scalp and blood during tofacitinib.

The treatment is: oral pan-JAK inhibitor, 5-10 mg twice daily. In regard to this clone: The target antigen is unknown.

TCR sequencing used cDNA made by reverse transcription of extracted RNA. Only in-frame clones appear in the TCRdb table, and some are missing; sequencing was by immunoSEQ multiplex PCR. This table holds around 120,000 clones, roughly 57% found once. The sequence derives from a human donor with alopecia areata. Material: CD4+ T cells sorted from blood, obtained at week 4, from a patient treated with tofacitinib.

This CDR3 is CASSLRTGAMDTQYF. The CDR3 DNA follows: TGTGCCAGCAGCTTAAGGACTGGAGCGATGGATACGCAGTATTTT. The chain couples TRBV7-2 to TRBJ2-3; weak D call: TRBD2 (5 bases). The CDR3 has 15 amino acids. Deletions cut 2 bases from V and 6 bases from J, with 15 bases between. The germline V gene encodes CDR1 SGHTA and CDR2 FQGNSA.